This record looks at one TCR beta chain sequence and its context. Antigen unknown. Assay: immunoSEQ multiplex PCR; the TCRdb copy retains only in-frame clones and omits some. Here the sample spans more than 90,000 clones, about four fifths being singletons. The data originate from a study of OX40 agonist ivuxolimab in advanced cancers. Study conclusions and caveats: Averaging showed that CD8+ T cells had more expanded clones than CD4+ did.

Germline values: CDR1 LGHNT, CDR2 FRNRAP. Trimming removed 5 bases from V and 2 bases from J; junction bases left unmatched: 5. CDR3 length equals 16 residues. The sample consisted of CD4+ or CD8+ T cells sorted from blood, taken in a trial of the OX40 agonist ivuxolimab. This receptor was obtained from an adult with an advanced solid tumor such as melanoma, head and neck, liver or kidney cancer. The rearrangement uses TRBV12-5 and TRBJ2-5, with TRBD2 identical over 13 bases. The CDR3 protein is CASGPGTSGTQETQYF. The CDR3 DNA is TGTGCTAGTGGTCCCGGGACTAGCGGGACGCAAGAGACCCAGTACTTC.